The 23 T cell receptor beta chains below were found in one sample sequenced in a study of blood T cell repertoires in COVID-19. Here immunoSEQ multiplex PCR was the method, and the copy in TCRdb shows in-frame clones only, minus some. The table records approximately 300,000 clones, roughly 88% of them present only once. The sequenced material came from peripheral blood. These TCRs come from a human donor with COVID-19, enrolled during active disease. The donor label of this sample is uncertain.

The gene calls are TRBV5-1 and TRBJ2-7; tentative D call: TRBD1 (8 bases). V was pared by 4 bases and J by 0 bases, with 17 bases between. This CDR3 has 16 amino acids. Germline V CDR1 and CDR2: SGHRS, YFSETQ. The CDR3 reads CASSRGDRSSSYEQYF. The CDR3 DNA reads TGCGCCAGCAGCCGGGGGGACAGGAGTAGCTCCTACGAGCAGTACTTC.

This chain connects TRBV20-1 to TRBJ1-2, with 7 bases matching TRBD1. The CDR3 contains 13 residues. Germline V gene sequence: CDR1 DFQATT, CDR2 SNEGSKA (reference sequence). The ends lost 3 bases at V and 5 bases at J; junction bases unmatched: 6. In nucleotides, the CDR3 is TGCAGTGCTAGTGGTGGGACAGCTTATGGCTACACCTTC. Its translation: CSASGGTAYGYTF.

The chain couples TRBV10-2 to TRBJ2-5, with a possible D match to TRBD2 (5 bases). Between the trimmed V and J ends, which lost 6 bases and 5 bases, there was a span of 10 bases. CDR1 and CDR2 (germline): WSHSY, SAAADI. This CDR3 comprises 12 residues. CDR3 bases: TGCGCCAGCAGCCAGACGGGGGAGACCCAGTACTTC. This gives the protein CASSQTGETQYF.

This chain uses TRBV2 with TRBJ2-1; 13 bases match TRBD2. V lost 6 bases and J lost 8; bases outside the gene matches: 7. The CDR3 runs to 15 residues. CDR1 and CDR2 from the germline V gene are SNHLY and FYNNEI. The CDR3 reads CASRLAGGHMDEQFF. The CDR3, as DNA: TGTGCCAGCAGACTAGCGGGAGGGCACATGGATGAGCAGTTCTTC. Together with reference TRBV2 and TRBJ2-1, the CDR3 gives the full variable domain: EPEVTQTPSHQVTQMGQEVILRCVPISNHLYFYWYRQILGQKVEFLVSFYNNEISEKSEIFDDQFSVERPDGSNFTLKIRSTKLEDSAMYFCASRLAGGHMDEQFFGPGTRLTVL.

The J gene is TRBJ1-1, the V gene TRBV28, with 7 bases lining up with TRBD1. V gave up 6 bases and J gave up 7 bases; unmatched junction bases: 14. This CDR3 comprises 15 residues. From germline, CDR1 is MDHEN and CDR2 SYDVKM. Written as DNA, the CDR3 is TGTGCCAGCAGCCTACTCCCGGGACAGCGCCTTGAAGCTTTCTTT. Its protein is CASSLLPGQRLEAFF.

The rearrangement joins TRBV7-9 to TRBJ1-4; possibly TRBD1 for D (6 bases). With 1 base removed from V and 8 bases from J, the gap between germline ends came to 14 bases. This CDR3 has 15 residues. Per germline, CDR1 SEHNR and CDR2 FQNEAQ (reference sequence). Here the CDR3 DNA reads TGTGCCAGCAGCTTAGTGGGGACAACGGACGAAAAACTGTTTTTT. It is translated as CASSLVGTTDEKLFF.

This clone was seen only once. V usage is TRBV19 and J usage is TRBJ1-6; D is ambiguous. The CDR3 is 15 amino acids. CDR1 and CDR2 (germline): LNHDA, SQIVND (reference sequence). Trimming took off 1 base at V and 3 bases at J, with 7 bases between the two ends. The CDR3 here is CASSIGADYNSPLHF. The CDR3 region has the DNA TGTGCCAGTAGTATAGGGGCTGACTATAATTCACCCCTCCACTTT.

This sequence joins TRBV12-3 or TRBV12-4 and TRBJ1-3; D is ambiguous. The length of the CDR3 is 13 residues. Trimming cost V 6 bases and J 2 bases, with 8 bases left between them. This chain's CDR3 is CASRKNTGNTIYF. CDR3 DNA: TGTGCCAGCAGAAAGAACACTGGAAACACCATATATTTT.

This clone came up once. The rearrangement joins TRBV5-1 to TRBJ1-5; 9 bases are a match to TRBD1. CDR3 length: 15 amino acids. V lost 2 bases and J lost 4; bases outside the gene matches: 4. CDR1 is SGHRS and CDR2 is YFSETQ in the germline V gene. DNA of the CDR3: TGCGCCAGCAGCTTCGGGACAGGGCGGAATCAGCCCCAGCATTTT. The encoded protein is CASSFGTGRNQPQHF.

This clone was detected only a few times. This chain joins TRBV2 and TRBJ2-2; 11 bases match TRBD1. Trimming at V came to 2 bases and at J to 5 bases, leaving 4 bases not matched to a gene. CDR1 is SNHLY, CDR2 FYNNEI, per germline. This CDR3 has 16 amino acids. The CDR3 region is CASSETGTGGTGELFF. In DNA, the CDR3 is TGTGCCAGCAGTGAAACGGGGACAGGGGGTACCGGGGAGCTGTTTTTT.

This chain links TRBV6-6 with TRBJ1-2; 8 bases agree with TRBD1. The junction had 12 bases not matched to a gene; V was cut back by 7 bases and J by 2 bases. Looked up from germline, CDR1 is MNHNY and CDR2 is SVGAGI (reference sequence). The CDR3 is made up of 16 amino acids. The CDR3 sequence is CASIPRGLYMNYGYTF. The CDR3 nucleotides read TGTGCCAGCATTCCCAGGGGGCTGTATATGAACTATGGCTACACCTTC.

The chain links TRBV10-3 to TRBJ1-1, with a possible D match to TRBD1 (6 bases). Germline CDR1 and CDR2: ENHRY and SYGVKD. Trimming shortened V by 11 bases and J by 1 base, and 14 bases separated the two germline ends. The CDR3 is 13 amino acids. Written as DNA, the CDR3 is TGTGCCTCTCATCCCAGGGGGAACACTGAAGCTTTCTTT. Its translation: CASHPRGNTEAFF.

The chain recombines TRBV7-9 with TRBJ2-6; possible D gene TRBD1, 6 bases. CDR1 and CDR2 from the germline V gene are SEHNR and FQNEAQ (reference sequence). This CDR3 comprises 18 residues. Trimming removed 4 bases from V and 0 bases from J, with 16 bases in between. CDR3 nucleotides: TGTGCCAGCAGCTCCCCACAGGGAAGCGCCTCTGGGGCCAACGTCCTGACTTTC. Translation: CASSSPQGSASGANVLTF.

The chain couples TRBV2 to TRBJ2-5; 7 nucleotides match TRBD2. CDR3 size: 14 residues. Germline values: CDR1 SNHLY, CDR2 FYNNEI. Trimming cost V 8 bases and J 2 bases; bases outside gene matches: 8. CDR3 coding DNA: TGTGCCAGCTACTCTCTAGCGGTTCAAGAGACCCAGTACTTC. Protein sequence: CASYSLAVQETQYF.

The chain joins TRBV5-4 to TRBJ2-3; TRBD1 might be the D (5 bases). CDR3 length equals 15 residues. Germline loops: CDR1 SGHNT, CDR2 YYREEE (reference sequence). Deletions cut 2 bases from V and 0 bases from J, with 10 bases between. The CDR3 region is CASSLGAASTDTQYF. The CDR3 coding sequence is TGTGCCAGCAGCTTAGGGGCGGCTAGCACAGATACGCAGTATTTT.

The chain has TRBV28 and TRBJ1-5, with no clear D. V was shortened by 4 bases and J by 5 bases, with 6 bases between the two germline ends. Per germline, CDR1 MDHEN and CDR2 SYDVKM. CDR3 length equals 12 residues. This CDR3 reads CASSSQYQPQHF. Here the CDR3 DNA reads TGTGCCAGCAGTTCCCAATATCAGCCCCAGCATTTT.

This clone is a singleton in its sample. The chain carries TRBV27 and TRBJ2-7; D is unresolved. The CDR3 length is 16 residues. The germline gives CDR1 MNHEY, CDR2 SMNVEV (reference sequence). V lost 5 bases and J lost 2, with 19 bases in between. Written as DNA, the CDR3 is TGTGCCAGCAGTCCGAATCACTTATCTTTGACCTACGAGCAGTACTTC. This gives the protein CASSPNHLSLTYEQYF.

The chain uses TRBV6-5 and TRBJ1-2, with TRBD1 matching over 8 bases. The trim removed 6 bases at V and 4 bases at J, leaving 10 bases unmatched. The CDR3 is 15 residues long. Germline CDR1 reads MNHEY; CDR2 reads SVGAGI. CDR3 sequence (DNA): TGTGCCAGCAGACCTGGACAGGGCCCAGGCTATGGCTACACCTTC. Amino acid sequence: CASRPGQGPGYGYTF.

The genes are TRBV12-3 or TRBV12-4 and TRBJ2-1; D not resolved. The CDR3 has 13 amino acids. V shed 2 bases and J shed 7 bases, with 9 bases lying between them. The CDR3 loop is CASSLRSRNEQFF. The CDR3 DNA reads as TGTGCCAGCAGTTTAAGGAGTCGGAATGAGCAGTTCTTC.

This CDR3 is CASSPGQRGETQYF. The DNA of the CDR3 is TGTGCCAGCTCACCAGGGCAGAGGGGGGAGACCCAGTACTTC. V usage is TRBV18 and J usage is TRBJ2-5; D is perhaps TRBD1 (6 bases). Germline loops: CDR1 KGHSH, CDR2 LQKENI. The V gene lost 2 bases and the J gene lost 5 bases, with 12 bases spanning the gap. The CDR3 is 14 residues long. The whole variable domain, filled in from reference TRBV18 and TRBJ2-5, reads NAGVMQNPRHLVRRRGQEARLRCSPMKGHSHVYWYRQLPEEGLKFMVYLQKENIIDESGMPKERFSAEFPKEGPSILRIQQVVRGDSAAYFCASSPGQRGETQYFGPGTRLLVL.

V gene TRBV7-9 combines with J gene TRBJ1-3, with D perhaps matching TRBD1 (6 bases). Trimming pared 5 bases from V and 15 bases from J, leaving 17 bases between. Germline assignment: CDR1 SEHNR and CDR2 FQNEAQ (reference sequence). This CDR3 spans 12 amino acids. The CDR3 protein is CASSVTGPAGYF. The CDR3, as DNA: TGTGCCAGCAGCGTCACAGGGCCTGCCGGATATTTT.

CDR3 loop: CASSEYVRTGNNEQFF. As DNA, the CDR3 is TGTGCCAGCAGTGAATATGTCCGGACAGGGAACAATGAGCAGTTCTTC. The V call is TRBV25-1, the J call TRBJ2-1; 8 bases agree with TRBD1. Germline CDR1 is MGHDK and CDR2 is SYGVNS. This CDR3 is 16 amino acids long. Germline trimming cut 0 bases from V and 5 bases from J; bases unmatched to any gene: 6.

Notes on this clone: One end of the junction varies from germline; a read error may be responsible. The CDR3 loop reads CASSTRTGRTLIF. CDR3 sequence (DNA): TGTGCCAGCAGCACACGGACAGGGCGTACTCTCATCTTC. This rearrangement joins TRBV7-2 to TRBJ2-1; TRBD1 matches 8 bases. The CDR3 is 13 amino acids. Germline V lookup: CDR1 SGHTA, CDR2 FQGNSA.